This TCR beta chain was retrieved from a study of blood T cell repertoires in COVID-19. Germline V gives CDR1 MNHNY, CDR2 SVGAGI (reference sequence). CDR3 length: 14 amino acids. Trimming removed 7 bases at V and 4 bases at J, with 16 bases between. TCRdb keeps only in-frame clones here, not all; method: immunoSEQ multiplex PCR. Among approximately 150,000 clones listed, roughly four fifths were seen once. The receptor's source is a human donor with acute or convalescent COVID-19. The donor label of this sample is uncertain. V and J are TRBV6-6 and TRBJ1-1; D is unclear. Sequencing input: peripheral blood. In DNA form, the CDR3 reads TGTGCCAGCAAAGGAGGACCGGAGGGCACTGAAGCTTTCTTT. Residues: CASKGGPEGTEAFF.